Detailed here is one TCR beta chain. Its antigen target is currently unknown. Per-base quality was not reported, and no clone a single base away is much larger than it. V loses 4 bases, J loses 2 bases, and the germline ends lie 6 bases apart. In the germline V gene, CDR1 corresponds to SGHDT and CDR2 to YYEEEE. The CDR3 starts with the cysteine, ends with the phenylalanine, and has 12 residues. Of all the DNA, just the CDR3 is kept, 36 bases in frame from base 1. The entry originates in a study of long-term antiretroviral therapy in people with HIV (dated 2022 in TCRdb). In terms of the full investigation: The earliest samples were collected roughly a decade before the 2015 WHO recommendation for immediate ART, at a time when ART was usually postponed until CD4 counts fell. Whether ART initiation and durable HIV suppression were associated with changes in peripheral blood TRB repertoire composition and diversity was tested in a retrospective serial study. From 25 to 30 adults with confirmed HIV infection, the cohort provided over 150 cryopreserved PBMC samples, gathered serially across a mean of around 6 years (range 1-12). About a third of the roughly 30 participants with HIV were female. No cross-contamination during QIAcube processing turned up in test extractions that ran a monoclonal T-cell line alongside 25 to 35 polyclonal samples. General findings and caveats noted by the study authors: The samples were dated from about 2003 to 2017, and the ART regimens that were used may be less effective than current ART regimens. Compared with controls, HIV repertoires had narrower CDR3 length ranges, and the network structure pointed to an antigen-experienced repertoire that shifted only slightly toward naive after ART. At every time point, the repertoire was dominated by expanded TRB clones first identified before ART initiation, although this dominance fluctuated and, in many PLHIV, declined after ART. Limited PBMC availability meant only the TCR beta chain was sequenced, without alpha chain pairing. Inferences about post-ART repertoire changes were limited because no data were available on ART adherence, viral resistance or therapy changes. Unsorted PBMC were profiled instead of sorted CD4+ and CD8+ T cells because pre-ART samples had limited cell numbers. ART initiation was associated with a significant increase in TRB diversity, but diversity stayed significantly below transplant donor controls even after long-term ART.

Inclusion was restricted to participants for whom at least one PBMC sample before ART initiation and at least two post-ART samples were available. Every participant with HIV received treatment in the United States of America. Cryopreserved samples of about 0.95-10 million PBMC were thawed and washed before DNA extraction. At the time of the earliest PBMC sample for each participant with HIV, ages ranged from about 20 to 54 years. PBMC samples were contributed by each participant from 1-4 timepoints before ART initiation and 2-8 timepoints after ART initiation, with a median of 7 samples. For every participant, serial HIV viral load, CD4+ T-cell count, ART history and demographic data were obtained. Genomic DNA was extracted from unsorted PBMC with a Qiagen kit on a QIAcube, with processing performed in batches of 12 samples. Sequencing of the TRB variable region was done with the immunoSEQ hsTCRB v3.0 assay at survey level resolution. A depth of roughly 35,000-55,000 T-cell genomes per sample was targeted for TRB sequencing. An Illumina MiSeq with a v3 150-cycle kit was used to sequence the pooled TRB libraries. As for the original processing: Repertoire analysis ran in R within a reproducible Nextflow workflow covering QC, data transformation and analysis. LymphoSeq2, an R package for AIRR-Seq data exploration, was used to implement custom analyses. After excluding a few samples that yielded fewer than 5000 total TRB sequences, 188 HIV repertoires remained for analysis. Among the roughly 180 retained HIV repertoires, more than 55 were collected before ART initiation and some 130 after ART initiation. Repertoires were downsampled to 5000 TRB nucleotide sequences, with summary statistics averaged over 100 downsampling iterations. The analysis kept only TRB sequences whose CDR3 regions were at least seven amino acids long. A Shannon entropy-derived clonality score and the Gini coefficient were used to measure diversity. In the repertoire networks, any two of the top 5000 CDR3 amino acid sequences were linked whenever the two sequences differed by an edit distance of one. Antigen specificity groups and MHC restriction were predicted for TRB CDR3 amino acid sequences with GLIPH2. To flag known CMV, EBV, HIV or tissue antigen associations, CDR3 amino acid sequences were matched against VDJdb and McPAS-TCR. Pre-ART, post-ART and control groups were compared with Wilcoxon signed-rank tests and Holm-Bonferroni correction. Entries here come from immuneACCESS through TCRdb and include only in-frame sequences with V and J called. Some clones fail to appear in such tables; in the studies checked, an unresolved V gene covers under half of the shortfall, and the cause of the remainder is unknown. Clone size and the V and J calls come from that table; the DNA yielded D and trimming. The sample table lists 30,000 or so clones, roughly 97% of them with a count of one. The ten top clones hold 1.5% to 2% of the sample.

The sequence is built from TRBV5-6 and TRBJ1-2; the D gene is possibly TRBD1, with 5 bases matching. Sequencing used unsorted PBMCs, obtained 7.6 years after starting antiretroviral therapy. The sequence was obtained from a man aged 25 to 45 with HIV. For the CDR3, the sequence is CASSRDNYGYTF. The DNA is as follows: TGTGCCAGCAGCAGGGACAACTATGGCTACACCTTC.